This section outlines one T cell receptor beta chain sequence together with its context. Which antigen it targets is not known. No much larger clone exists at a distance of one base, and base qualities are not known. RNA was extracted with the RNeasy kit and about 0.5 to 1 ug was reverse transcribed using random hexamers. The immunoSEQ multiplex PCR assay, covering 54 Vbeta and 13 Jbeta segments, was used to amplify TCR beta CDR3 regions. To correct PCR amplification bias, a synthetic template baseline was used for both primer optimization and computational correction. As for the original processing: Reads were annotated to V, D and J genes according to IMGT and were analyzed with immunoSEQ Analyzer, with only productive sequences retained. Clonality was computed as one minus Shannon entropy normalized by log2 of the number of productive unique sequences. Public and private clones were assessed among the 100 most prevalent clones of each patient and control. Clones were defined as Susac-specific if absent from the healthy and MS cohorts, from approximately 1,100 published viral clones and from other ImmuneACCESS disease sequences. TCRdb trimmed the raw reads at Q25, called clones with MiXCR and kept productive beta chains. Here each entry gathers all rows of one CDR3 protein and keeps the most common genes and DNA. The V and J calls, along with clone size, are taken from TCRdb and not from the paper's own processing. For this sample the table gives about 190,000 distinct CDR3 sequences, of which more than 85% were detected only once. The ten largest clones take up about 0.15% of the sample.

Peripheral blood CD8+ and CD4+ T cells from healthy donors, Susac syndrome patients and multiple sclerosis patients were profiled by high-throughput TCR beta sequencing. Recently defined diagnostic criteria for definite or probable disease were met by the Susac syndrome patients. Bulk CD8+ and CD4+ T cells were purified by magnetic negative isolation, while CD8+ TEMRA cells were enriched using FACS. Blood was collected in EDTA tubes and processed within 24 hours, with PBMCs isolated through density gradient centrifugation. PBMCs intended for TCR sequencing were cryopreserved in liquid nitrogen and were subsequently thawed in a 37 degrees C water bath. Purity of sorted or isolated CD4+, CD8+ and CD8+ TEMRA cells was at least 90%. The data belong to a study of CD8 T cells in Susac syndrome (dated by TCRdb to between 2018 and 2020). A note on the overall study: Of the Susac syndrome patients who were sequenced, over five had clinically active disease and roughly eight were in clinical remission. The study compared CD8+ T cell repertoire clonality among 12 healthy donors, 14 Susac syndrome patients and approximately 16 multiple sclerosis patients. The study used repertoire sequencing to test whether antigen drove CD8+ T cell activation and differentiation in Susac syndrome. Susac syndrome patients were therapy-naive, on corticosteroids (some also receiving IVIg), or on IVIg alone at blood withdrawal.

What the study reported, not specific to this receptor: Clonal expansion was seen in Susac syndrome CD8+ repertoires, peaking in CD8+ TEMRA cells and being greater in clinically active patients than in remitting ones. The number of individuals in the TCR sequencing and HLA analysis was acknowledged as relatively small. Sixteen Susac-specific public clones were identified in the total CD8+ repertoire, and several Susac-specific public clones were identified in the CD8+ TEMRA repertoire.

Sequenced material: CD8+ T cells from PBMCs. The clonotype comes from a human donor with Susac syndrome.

The CDR3 has the sequence CASRDGPTSKSDGYTF. DNA sequence: TGTGCCAGCAGAGACGGCCCGACATCCAAAAGCGATGGCTACACCTTC. The V gene is TRBV2 and the J gene is TRBJ1-2; no D segment can be confidently identified. A distance of 23 bases separates the germline ends of V and J, which lose 6 bases and 6 bases respectively. The CDR3 runs 16 amino acids, cysteine and phenylalanine included. Only the CDR3 DNA is retained, 48 bases long and in frame from the first base. CDR1 and CDR2 (SNHLY, FYNNEI) derive from the germline V gene.